Listed below are T cell receptor beta chains from one sample, sequenced in a study of T cell repertoires in cytomegalovirus infection. Via MiXCR, TCRdb re-called the reads, giving one row per CDR3 protein. This table has approximately 590,000 distinct CDR3 sequences, under 45% appearing once. The antigens these receptors bind are not known. The sample consisted of cultured PBMCs, taken from culture after CMV antigen stimulation. These receptor sequences come from a human donor in good health (CMV status not recorded). Some clones in this sample may be carry-over from other donors' samples. The CDR3 runs from the conserved cysteine through the conserved F or W. D genes are given only for firm matches. The size field is filled for only some rows; it gives once, few, many or a size class.

cdr3_aa cdr3_nt v_call clone_size j_call cdr3_length d_call
CASRDSRAGNTIYF TGTGCCAGCAGGGACAGCCGGGCAGGAAACACCATATATTTT TRBV5-4 few TRBJ1-3 14 .
CSAPTSGRAGNEQFF TGCAGTGCGCCTACTAGCGGGAGGGCTGGCAATGAGCAGTTCTTC TRBV20-1 once TRBJ2-1 15 TRBD2
CASSFGAGGKETQYF TGTGCCAGCAGCTTCGGAGCGGGGGGAAAAGAGACCCAGTACTTC TRBV7-2 many TRBJ2-5 15 TRBD2
CSVGGRARYEQYF TGCAGCGTTGGCGGGAGGGCCCGGTACGAGCAGTACTTC TRBV29-1 . TRBJ2-7 13 TRBD2
CASRQPPLDEQYF TGTGCCAGCAGACAGCCTCCCCTCGACGAGCAGTACTTC TRBV6-2/TRBV6-3 . TRBJ2-7 13 .
CASSLRSNQPQHF TGTGCCAGCAGTTTACGTAGCAATCAGCCCCAGCATTTT TRBV7-2 many TRBJ1-5 13 .
CASTLNNEQFF TGTGCCAGCACCTTAAACAATGAGCAGTTCTTC TRBV12-3/TRBV12-4 few TRBJ2-1 11 .
CASSLYHRSGGYTF TGTGCCAGCAGCTTATACCACAGGTCGGGTGGCTACACCTTC TRBV7-2 many TRBJ1-2 14 .
CASSPLGTEKLFF TGTGCCAGCAGTCCCCTGGGGACTGAAAAACTGTTTTTT TRBV27 . TRBJ1-4 13 .
CASSLVGGLAGTYEQYF TGTGCCAGCAGCTTAGTCGGGGGCCTAGCGGGGACCTACGAGCAGTACTTC TRBV7-6 many TRBJ2-7 17 TRBD2
CASSWGPNNEQFF TGTGCCAGCAGCTGGGGCCCAAACAATGAGCAGTTCTTC TRBV11-3 . TRBJ2-1 13 .
CASSSNPPSGRVGEQFF TGTGCCAGCAGCTCAAACCCCCCTAGCGGGAGGGTTGGCGAGCAGTTCTTC TRBV5-4 . TRBJ2-1 17 TRBD2
CASSLDGPNTGELFF TGTGCCAGCAGCTTAGACGGTCCGAACACCGGGGAGCTGTTTTTT TRBV11-3 . TRBJ2-2 15 .
CASSVVSLYEQYF TGTGCCAGCAGTGTGGTCAGCTTGTACGAGCAGTACTTC TRBV2 few TRBJ2-7 13 .
CASSFGVSSYNEQFF TGTGCCAGCAGCTTCGGGGTGTCCTCCTACAATGAGCAGTTCTTC TRBV11-2 . TRBJ2-1 15 .
CASSGIIQETQYF TGTGCCAGCAGTGGAATCATTCAAGAGACCCAGTACTTC TRBV2 . TRBJ2-5 13 .
CASSPNLIGLRGYEQYF TGTGCCAGCAGCCCCAACCTAATTGGCCTGCGGGGTTACGAGCAGTACTTC TRBV7-4 . TRBJ2-7 17 .
CASSMLVSSTDTQYF TGTGCCAGTAGTATGTTGGTTTCTAGCACAGATACGCAGTATTTT TRBV19 few TRBJ2-3 15 .
CASTGTGGHYGYTF TGTGCCAGCACCGGGACAGGGGGCCACTATGGCTACACCTTC TRBV6-1 . TRBJ1-2 14 TRBD1
CASSFGSSTDTQYF TGTGCCAGCAGCTTCGGATCCAGCACAGATACGCAGTATTTT TRBV7-2 many TRBJ2-3 14 .
CASSQVDREDEQYF TGCGCCAGCAGCCAAGTTGACCGGGAGGACGAGCAGTACTTC TRBV4-1 . TRBJ2-7 14 TRBD2
CSARDHRTGETQYF TGCAGTGCTAGAGATCACCGAACGGGGGAGACCCAGTACTTC TRBV20-1 . TRBJ2-5 14 .
CASTSGPQPQHF TGTGCCAGCACTTCCGGTCCTCAGCCCCAGCATTTT TRBV12-3/TRBV12-4 few TRBJ1-5 12 .
CASSMDRGKTQYF TGCGCCAGCAGCATGGACAGGGGAAAGACCCAGTACTTC TRBV4-1 few TRBJ2-5 13 TRBD1
CSVVDGTYNYGYTF TGCAGCGTTGTGGACGGGACTTATAACTATGGCTACACCTTC TRBV29-1 . TRBJ1-2 14 .
CASTPPGAWGYTF TGTGCCAGCACCCCCCCGGGGGCCTGGGGCTACACCTTC TRBV11-2 . TRBJ1-2 13 .
CASSQDSRADTQYF TGCGCCAGCAGCCAAGATAGTCGAGCAGATACGCAGTATTTT TRBV4-3 . TRBJ2-3 14 .
CASSPGRATYNEQFF TGTGCCAGCAGCCCTGGCAGAGCCACCTACAATGAGCAGTTCTTC TRBV5-4 . TRBJ2-1 15 .
CASSPSGPTIYGYTF TGTGCCAGCAGTCCTTCGGGGCCTACAATCTATGGCTACACCTTC TRBV12-3/TRBV12-4 . TRBJ1-2 15 .
CASSLGFGNTIYF TGTGCCAGCAGCTTAGGATTTGGAAACACCATATATTTT TRBV7-2 many TRBJ1-3 13 .
CASSPTTPGANVLTF TGTGCCAGCAGCCCTACTACCCCCGGGGCCAACGTCCTGACTTTC TRBV5-4 . TRBJ2-6 15 .